This T cell receptor (beta chain) was captured by sequencing in a study of CD8+ T cells in alopecia areata. Whole-study context: Patients in the treated group were given tofacitinib by mouth, 5 to 10 mg twice a day.

In germline, CDR1 is SGHTA, CDR2 FQGNSA. The V end lost 5 bases, the J end lost 4 bases, and 13 bases lay between the germline ends. This CDR3 is built from 14 residues. RNA was isolated and reverse transcribed to cDNA, the sequencing template. TCRdb's copy holds only in-frame clones and misses some; the assay was immunoSEQ multiplex PCR. The data contain roughly 180,000 clones, about 60% of them singletons. This sample's treatment: oral pan-JAK inhibitor, 5-10 mg twice daily. The receptor was isolated from a human donor with alopecia areata. Sequencing was performed on CD4+ T cells sorted from blood, taken at week 4, from a patient treated with tofacitinib. V gene TRBV7-2 combines with J gene TRBJ2-3, with D perhaps assigned TRBD1 or TRBD2 (5 bases each). As DNA, the CDR3 is TGTGCCAGCAGCCGGGGACCGGCCCCAGATACGCAGTATTTT. This gives the protein CASSRGPAPDTQYF.